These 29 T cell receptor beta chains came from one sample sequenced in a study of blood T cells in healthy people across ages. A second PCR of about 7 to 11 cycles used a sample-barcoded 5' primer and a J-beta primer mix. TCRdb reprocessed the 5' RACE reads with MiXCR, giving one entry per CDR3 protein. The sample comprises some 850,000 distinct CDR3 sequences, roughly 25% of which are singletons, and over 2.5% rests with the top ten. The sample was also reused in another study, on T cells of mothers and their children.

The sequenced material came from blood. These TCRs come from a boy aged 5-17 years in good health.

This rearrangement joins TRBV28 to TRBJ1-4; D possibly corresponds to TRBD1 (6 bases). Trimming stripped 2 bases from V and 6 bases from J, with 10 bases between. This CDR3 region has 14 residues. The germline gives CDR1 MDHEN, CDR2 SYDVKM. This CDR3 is CASSLTGGDEKLFF. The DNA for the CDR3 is TGTGCCAGCAGTTTAACCGGGGGCGATGAAAAACTGTTTTTT.

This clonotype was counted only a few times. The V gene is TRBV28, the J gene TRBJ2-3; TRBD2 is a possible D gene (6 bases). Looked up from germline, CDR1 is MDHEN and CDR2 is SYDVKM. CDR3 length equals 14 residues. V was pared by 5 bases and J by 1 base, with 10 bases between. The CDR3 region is CASSRDSRTDTQYF. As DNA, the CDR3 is TGTGCCAGCAGTCGGGACTCGCGCACAGATACGCAGTATTTT.

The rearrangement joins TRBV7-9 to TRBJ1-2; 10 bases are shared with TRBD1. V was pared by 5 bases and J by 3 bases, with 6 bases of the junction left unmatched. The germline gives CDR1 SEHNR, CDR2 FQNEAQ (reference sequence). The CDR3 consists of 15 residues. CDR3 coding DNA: TGTGCCAGCAGCCGGCCGGGACAGGGGCACTATGGCTACACCTTC. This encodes CASSRPGQGHYGYTF.

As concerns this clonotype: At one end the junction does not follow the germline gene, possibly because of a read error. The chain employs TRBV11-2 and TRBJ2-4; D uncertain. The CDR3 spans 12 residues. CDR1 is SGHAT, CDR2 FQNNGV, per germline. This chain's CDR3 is CARSFSKNIQYF. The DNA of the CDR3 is TGTGCCAGGAGCTTTTCCAAAAACATTCAGTACTTC.

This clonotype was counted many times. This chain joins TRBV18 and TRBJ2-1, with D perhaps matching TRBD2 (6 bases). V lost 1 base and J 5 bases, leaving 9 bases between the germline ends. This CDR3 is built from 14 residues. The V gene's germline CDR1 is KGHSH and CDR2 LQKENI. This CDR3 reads CASSPLGGNNEQFF. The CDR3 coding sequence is TGTGCCAGCTCACCACTCGGGGGTAACAATGAGCAGTTCTTC.

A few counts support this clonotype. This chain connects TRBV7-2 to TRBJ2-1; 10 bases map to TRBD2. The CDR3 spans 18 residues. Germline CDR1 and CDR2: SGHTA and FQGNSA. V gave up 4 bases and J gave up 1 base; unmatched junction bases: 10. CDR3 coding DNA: TGTGCCAGCAGCTCCCTTGGGAGCGGGGGGGGATCCTACAATGAGCAGTTCTTC. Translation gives CASSSLGSGGGSYNEQFF.

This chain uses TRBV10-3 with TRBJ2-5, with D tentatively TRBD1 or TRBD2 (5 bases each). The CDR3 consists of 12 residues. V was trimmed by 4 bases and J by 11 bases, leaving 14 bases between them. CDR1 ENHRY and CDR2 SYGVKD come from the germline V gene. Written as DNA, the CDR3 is TGTGCCATCAGTGTTGAGGGGCTAGGGCAGTACTTC. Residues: CAISVEGLGQYF.

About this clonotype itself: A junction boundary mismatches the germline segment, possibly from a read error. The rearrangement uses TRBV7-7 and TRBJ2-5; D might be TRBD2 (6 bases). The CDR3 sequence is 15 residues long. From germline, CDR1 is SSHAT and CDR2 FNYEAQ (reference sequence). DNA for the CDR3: TGTGCTAGCAGCTTAGCGGCAACGAAACCGGAGACCCAGTACTTC. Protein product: CASSLAATKPETQYF.

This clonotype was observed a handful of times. The chain's CDR3 is CATSDSRDRARYEQYF. Here the CDR3 DNA reads TGTGCCACCAGTGATTCCAGGGACAGGGCTAGGTACGAGCAGTACTTC. J is TRBJ2-7 and V is TRBV24-1; 9 positions match TRBD1. The CDR3 consists of 16 residues. CDR1 and CDR2 from the germline V gene are KGHDR and SFDVKD. V trimming: 2 bases; J trimming: 4 bases; junction bases outside the gene matches: 8.

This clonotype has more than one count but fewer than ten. The CDR3 is CSAGTGSSYEQYF. In DNA, the CDR3 is TGCAGTGCCGGGACAGGAAGCTCCTACGAGCAGTACTTC. This rearrangement joins TRBV20-1 to TRBJ2-7; 8 positions agree with TRBD1. The CDR3 loop spans 13 amino acids. In germline, CDR1 is DFQATT, CDR2 SNEGSKA (reference sequence). V lost 6 bases to trimming and J lost 0 bases; unmatched junction nucleotides: 4.

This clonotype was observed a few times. CDR3 residues: CASSLAGGPGGYF. The CDR3 DNA reads TGTGCCAGCAGCTTAGCGGGGGGGCCCGGCGGCTATTTT. The J gene is TRBJ2-3, the V gene TRBV7-2, with a tentative D call TRBD2 (7 bases). Germline lookup yields CDR1 SGHTA and CDR2 FQGNSA. There are 13 residues in the CDR3. V was trimmed by 0 bases and J by 15 bases, leaving 16 bases between them.

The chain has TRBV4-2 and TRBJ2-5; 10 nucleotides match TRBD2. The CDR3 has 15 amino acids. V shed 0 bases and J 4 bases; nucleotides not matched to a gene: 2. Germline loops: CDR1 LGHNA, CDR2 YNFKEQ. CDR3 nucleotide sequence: TGTGCCAGCAGCCAAGACGTAGCGGGGGGAGAGACCCAGTACTTC. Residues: CASSQDVAGGETQYF.

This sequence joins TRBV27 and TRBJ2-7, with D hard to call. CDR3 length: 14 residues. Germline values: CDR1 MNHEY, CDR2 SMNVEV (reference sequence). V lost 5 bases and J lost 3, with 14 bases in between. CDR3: CASSNPELRYEQYF. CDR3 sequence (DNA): TGTGCCAGCAGTAACCCCGAGCTCCGCTACGAGCAGTACTTC.

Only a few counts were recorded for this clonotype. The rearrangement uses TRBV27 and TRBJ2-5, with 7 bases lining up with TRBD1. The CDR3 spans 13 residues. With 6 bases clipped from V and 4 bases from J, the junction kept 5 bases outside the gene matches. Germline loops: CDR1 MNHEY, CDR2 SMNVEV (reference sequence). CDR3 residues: CASRQGMIETQYF. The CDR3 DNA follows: TGTGCCAGCAGACAGGGGATGATAGAGACCCAGTACTTC.

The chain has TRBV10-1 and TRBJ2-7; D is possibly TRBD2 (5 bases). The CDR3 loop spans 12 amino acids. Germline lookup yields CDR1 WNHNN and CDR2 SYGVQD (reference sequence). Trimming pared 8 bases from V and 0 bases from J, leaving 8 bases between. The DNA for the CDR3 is TGCGCCAGCGCGGGTAGCTCCTACGAGCAGTACTTC. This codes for CASAGSSYEQYF.

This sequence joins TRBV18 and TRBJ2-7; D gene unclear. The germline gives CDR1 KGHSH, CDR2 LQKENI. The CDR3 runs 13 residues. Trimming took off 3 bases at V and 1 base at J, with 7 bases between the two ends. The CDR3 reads CASSPVRSYEQYF. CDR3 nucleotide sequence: TGTGCCAGCTCACCGGTCAGATCCTACGAGCAGTACTTC.

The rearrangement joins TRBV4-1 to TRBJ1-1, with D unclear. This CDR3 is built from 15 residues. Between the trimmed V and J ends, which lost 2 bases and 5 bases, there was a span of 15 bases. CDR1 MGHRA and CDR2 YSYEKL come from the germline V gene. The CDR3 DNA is TGCGCCAGCAGCCAAATATCGGTAGTAAATACTGAAGCTTTCTTT. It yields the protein CASSQISVVNTEAFF.

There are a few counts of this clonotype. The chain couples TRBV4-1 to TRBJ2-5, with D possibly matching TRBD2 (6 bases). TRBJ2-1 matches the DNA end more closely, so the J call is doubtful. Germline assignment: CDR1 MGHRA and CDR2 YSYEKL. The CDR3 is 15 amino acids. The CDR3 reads CASSQAGSGSHEQFF. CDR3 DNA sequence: TGCGCCAGCAGCCAGGCCGGGAGTGGGTCGCATGAGCAGTTCTTC.

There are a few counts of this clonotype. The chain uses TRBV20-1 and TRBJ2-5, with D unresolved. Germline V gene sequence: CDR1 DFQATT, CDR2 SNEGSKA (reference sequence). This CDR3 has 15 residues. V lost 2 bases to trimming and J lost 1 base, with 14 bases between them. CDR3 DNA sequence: TGCAGTGCTAGACCCCGGACCGGTCTCCAAGAGACCCAGTACTTC. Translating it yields CSARPRTGLQETQYF.

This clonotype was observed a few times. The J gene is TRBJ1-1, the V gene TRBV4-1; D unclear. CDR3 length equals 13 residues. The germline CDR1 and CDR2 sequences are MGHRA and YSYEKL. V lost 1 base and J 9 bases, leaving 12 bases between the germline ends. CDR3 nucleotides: TGCGCCAGCAGCCAAGCGTGGACCGACCAAGCTTTCTTT. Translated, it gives CASSQAWTDQAFF.

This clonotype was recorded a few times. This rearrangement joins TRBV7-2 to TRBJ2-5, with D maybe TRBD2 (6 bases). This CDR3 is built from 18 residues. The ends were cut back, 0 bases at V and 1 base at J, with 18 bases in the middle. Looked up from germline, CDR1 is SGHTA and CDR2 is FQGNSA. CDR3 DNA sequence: TGTGCCAGCAGCTTAGCGTCCCTGGGGGGAAACATCCAAGAGACCCAGTACTTC. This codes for CASSLASLGGNIQETQYF.

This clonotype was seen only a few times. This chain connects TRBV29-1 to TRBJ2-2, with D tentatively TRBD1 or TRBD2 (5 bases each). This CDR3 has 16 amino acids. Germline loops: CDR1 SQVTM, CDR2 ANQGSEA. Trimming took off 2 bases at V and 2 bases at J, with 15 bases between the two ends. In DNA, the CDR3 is TGCAGCGTTGAAAGGAGGCGGCAGGGAAACACCGGGGAGCTGTTTTTT. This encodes CSVERRRQGNTGELFF.

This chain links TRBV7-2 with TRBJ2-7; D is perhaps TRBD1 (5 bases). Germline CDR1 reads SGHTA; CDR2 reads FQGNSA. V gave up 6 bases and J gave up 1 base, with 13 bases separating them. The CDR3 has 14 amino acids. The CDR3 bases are TGTGCCAGCAGGTCCCCAGGGCAGTCCTACGAGCAGTACTTC. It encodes CASRSPGQSYEQYF.

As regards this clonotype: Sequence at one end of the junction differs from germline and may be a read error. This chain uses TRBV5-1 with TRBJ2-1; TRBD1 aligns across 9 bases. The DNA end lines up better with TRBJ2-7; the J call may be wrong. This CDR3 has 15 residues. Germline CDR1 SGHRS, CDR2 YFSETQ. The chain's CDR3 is CVSSLGTGSQGEQYF. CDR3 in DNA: TGCGTCAGCAGCTTGGGGACAGGGAGCCAAGGCGAGCAGTACTTC.

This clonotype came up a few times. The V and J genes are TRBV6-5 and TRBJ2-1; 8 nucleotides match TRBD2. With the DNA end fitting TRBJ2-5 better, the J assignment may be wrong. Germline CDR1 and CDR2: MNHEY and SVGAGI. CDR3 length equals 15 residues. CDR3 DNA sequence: TGTGCCAGCAGTTACGATAGCGGGGCTTGGGGGACCCAGTACTTC. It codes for CASSYDSGAWGTQYF.

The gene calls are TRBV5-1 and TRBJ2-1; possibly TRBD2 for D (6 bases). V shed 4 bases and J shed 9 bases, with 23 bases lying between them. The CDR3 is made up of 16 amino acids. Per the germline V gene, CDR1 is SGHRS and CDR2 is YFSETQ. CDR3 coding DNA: TGCGCCAGCAGCCCTCGTGTAGGGGAGGCCTTAATTGAGCAGTTCTTC. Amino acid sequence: CASSPRVGEALIEQFF. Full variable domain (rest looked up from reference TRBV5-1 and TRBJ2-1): KAGVTQTPRYLIKTRGQQVTLSCSPISGHRSVSWYQQTPGQGLQFLFEYFSETQRNKGNFPGRFSGRQFSNSRSEMNVSTLELGDSALYLCASSPRVGEALIEQFFGPGTRLTVL.

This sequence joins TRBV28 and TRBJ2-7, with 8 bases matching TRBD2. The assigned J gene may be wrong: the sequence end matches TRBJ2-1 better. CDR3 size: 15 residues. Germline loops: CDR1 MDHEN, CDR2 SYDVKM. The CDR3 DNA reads TGTGCCAGCAGCCTCGGGGTAGCGGGGTCCAATGAGCAGTTCTTC. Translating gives CASSLGVAGSNEQFF.

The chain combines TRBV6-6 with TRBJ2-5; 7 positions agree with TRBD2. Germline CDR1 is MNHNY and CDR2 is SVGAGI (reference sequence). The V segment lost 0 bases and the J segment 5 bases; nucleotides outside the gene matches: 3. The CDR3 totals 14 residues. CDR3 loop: CASSYSTSHETQYF. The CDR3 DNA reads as TGTGCCAGCAGTTACTCGACTAGCCACGAGACCCAGTACTTC.

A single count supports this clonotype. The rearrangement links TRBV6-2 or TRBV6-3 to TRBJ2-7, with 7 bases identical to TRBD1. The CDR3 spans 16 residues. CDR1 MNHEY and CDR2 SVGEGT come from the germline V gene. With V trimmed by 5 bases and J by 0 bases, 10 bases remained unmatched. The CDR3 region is CASSQRQGTFSYEQYF. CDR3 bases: TGTGCCAGCAGTCAACGACAGGGTACTTTCTCCTACGAGCAGTACTTC.